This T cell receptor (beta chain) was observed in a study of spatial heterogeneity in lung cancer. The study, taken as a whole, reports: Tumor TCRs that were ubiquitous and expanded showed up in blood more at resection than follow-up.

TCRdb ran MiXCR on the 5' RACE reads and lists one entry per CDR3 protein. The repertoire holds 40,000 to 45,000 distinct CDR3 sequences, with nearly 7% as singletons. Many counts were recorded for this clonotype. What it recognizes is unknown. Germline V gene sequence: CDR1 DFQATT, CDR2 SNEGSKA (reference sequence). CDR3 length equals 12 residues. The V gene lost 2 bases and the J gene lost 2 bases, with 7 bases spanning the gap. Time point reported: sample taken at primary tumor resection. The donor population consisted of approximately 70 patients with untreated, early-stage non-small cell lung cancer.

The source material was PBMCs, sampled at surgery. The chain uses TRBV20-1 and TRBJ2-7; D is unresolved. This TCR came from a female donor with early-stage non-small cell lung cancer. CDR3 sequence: CSARLPTYEQYF. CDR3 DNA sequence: TGCAGTGCTAGACTGCCAACCTACGAGCAGTACTTC.